This passage covers 23 T cell receptor beta chains from one sample sequenced in a study of T cell responses to AZD1222 COVID-19 vaccine. TCRdb's table, derived via immunoSEQ multiplex PCR, lists solely in-frame clones and lacks some. There are fewer than 120,000 clones in the sample; 70% to 90% occur only once, and roughly 14% lies in the top ten. Specimen: peripheral blood, collected 28 days after the second AZD1222 dose. The receptors stem from an adult who received the AZD1222 COVID-19 vaccine.

The chain couples TRBV27 to TRBJ2-7; D is perhaps TRBD1 (6 bases). This CDR3 contains 15 residues. Germline V lookup: CDR1 MNHEY, CDR2 SMNVEV (reference sequence). Deletions cut 5 bases from V and 2 bases from J, with 16 bases between. CDR3 loop: CASSPLLTGPYEQYF. CDR3 sequence (DNA): TGTGCCAGCAGTCCCTTATTGACAGGACCCTACGAGCAGTACTTC.

With respect to this clone: Other nucleotide sequences in the sample specify the same CDR3. The CDR3 DNA is TGCGCCAGCAGCTCGGAGGGTGCAACTAATGAAAAACTGTTTTTT. Translation gives CASSSEGATNEKLFF. V and J are TRBV5-1 and TRBJ1-4, with D hard to call. Germline V gene lookup returns CDR1 SGHRS and CDR2 YFSETQ. The CDR3 has 15 residues. V shed 3 bases and J shed 0 bases, with 9 bases lying between them.

The gene calls are TRBV10-3 and TRBJ2-5; 11 nucleotides agree with TRBD2. The CDR3 totals 16 residues. CDR1 and CDR2 from the germline V gene are ENHRY and SYGVKD. V lost 6 bases, J lost 2 bases, and 8 bases stayed unmatched. Here the CDR3 reads CAIRRATSGVQETQYF. CDR3 bases: TGTGCCATCAGGAGGGCGACTAGCGGGGTACAAGAGACCCAGTACTTC.

The gene calls are TRBV6-5 and TRBJ1-1, with 9 bases aligning to TRBD1. V dropped 4 bases and J dropped 3; count of bases not matched to a gene: 3. The CDR3 is 14 residues long. The germline V gene encodes CDR1 MNHEY and CDR2 SVGAGI. The CDR3 loop is CASSSRTGDTEAFF. As DNA, the CDR3 is TGTGCCAGCAGTTCCAGGACAGGGGACACTGAAGCTTTCTTT.

The chain is built from TRBV7-9 and TRBJ1-2; D is uncertain. The ends were cut back, 5 bases at V and 3 bases at J, with 16 bases in the middle. The germline CDR1 and CDR2 sequences are SEHNR and FQNEAQ (reference sequence). The CDR3 runs 15 residues. The CDR3 DNA follows: TGTGCCAGCAGCCACTATCCGCAGGAGTACTATGGCTACACCTTC. It specifies CASSHYPQEYYGYTF.

By its share, this clone is large. V is TRBV7-9 and J is TRBJ2-2; 9 nucleotides match TRBD1. This CDR3 has 15 residues. The junction had 7 bases not matched to a gene; V was cut back by 6 bases and J by 5 bases. Germline V gene sequence: CDR1 SEHNR, CDR2 FQNEAQ (reference sequence). CDR3 protein: CASRGTGFGTGELFF. The CDR3 DNA is TGTGCCAGCAGGGGGACAGGGTTCGGAACCGGGGAGCTGTTTTTT.

This clone was observed at least ten times. This sequence joins TRBV7-9 and TRBJ2-2; D unresolved. The V end was cut by 1 base, the J end by 3 bases, with 6 bases between. Germline V CDR1 and CDR2: SEHNR, FQNEAQ (reference sequence). CDR3 size: 14 residues. CDR3 protein: CASSLGWDTGELFF. The CDR3 DNA follows: TGTGCCAGCAGCTTAGGGTGGGACACCGGGGAGCTGTTTTTT.

The V gene is TRBV5-5, the J gene TRBJ2-1, with 9 bases lining up with TRBD1. Germline V lookup: CDR1 SGHKS, CDR2 YYEKEE (reference sequence). The length of the CDR3 is 16 residues. V was clipped by 1 base and J by 0 bases; unmatched bases: 2. The CDR3 reads CASSLTGGDSYNEQFF. The CDR3 bases are TGTGCCAGCAGCTTGACAGGGGGCGACTCCTACAATGAGCAGTTCTTC.

This sequence joins TRBV2 and TRBJ2-7, with 13 nucleotides matching TRBD2. V lost 6 bases to trimming and J lost 5 bases; unmatched junction nucleotides: 7. The length of the CDR3 is 15 residues. CDR1 and CDR2 from the germline V gene are SNHLY and FYNNEI. The CDR3 loop reads CASRAGLAGRDEQYF. The CDR3 coding sequence is TGTGCCAGCAGGGCGGGACTAGCGGGAAGGGACGAGCAGTACTTC.

The sample holds a few counts of this clone. V usage is TRBV2 and J usage is TRBJ1-3, with a tentative D call TRBD1 (5 bases). CDR1 and CDR2 from the germline V gene are SNHLY and FYNNEI. CDR3 length: 13 amino acids. Trimming shortened V by 2 bases and J by 8 bases, and 10 bases separated the two germline ends. The CDR3 bases are TGTGCCAGCAGTGAAAACCAGGGATACACCATATATTTT. Residues: CASSENQGYTIYF.

CDR3 nucleotides: TGTGCCAGCAGCAAAGTCGGCGGGGGGGGCACAGATACGCAGTATTTT. This translates into CASSKVGGGGTDTQYF. The chain joins TRBV21-1 to TRBJ2-3; the table's D call of TRBD2 was not tested on the DNA. TRBV21-1 constitutes a pseudogene. The CDR3 contains 16 residues.

The chain carries TRBV9 and TRBJ2-2; TRBD2 is a possible D gene (5 bases). The CDR3 runs to 15 residues. Trimming left V 0 bases short and J 1 base short, with 7 bases between. Germline CDR1 and CDR2: SGDLS and YYNGEE. Here the CDR3 reads CASSVARGNTGELFF. CDR3 nucleotides: TGTGCCAGCAGCGTAGCTCGGGGGAACACCGGGGAGCTGTTTTTT.

This clone showed up just once. The chain employs TRBV21-1 and TRBJ2-6; the table's TRBD1 call for D was not verified on the DNA. TRBV21-1 is noted as a pseudogene. The CDR3 totals 18 residues. CDR3 sequence reads: CASRIRDRSSSGANVLTF. CDR3 nucleotide sequence: TGTGCCAGCAGGATACGGGACAGGTCAAGCTCTGGGGCCAACGTCCTGACTTTC.

This chain links TRBV5-1 with TRBJ2-5, with 8 bases that match TRBD1. V gave up 0 bases and J gave up 2 bases; unmatched junction bases: 3. This CDR3 contains 15 residues. Germline V lookup: CDR1 SGHRS, CDR2 YFSETQ. CDR3 nucleotides: TGCGCCAGCAGCTTGGGCAGGGGGCGGCAAGAGACCCAGTACTTC. This sequence encodes CASSLGRGRQETQYF.

This chain joins TRBV6-5 and TRBJ1-6; D is unresolved. The CDR3 has 13 residues. CDR1 is MNHEY and CDR2 is SVGAGI in the germline V gene. Trimming shortened V by 10 bases and J by 2 bases, and 9 bases separated the two germline ends. DNA for the CDR3: TGTGCCACGTCGACAACCTATAATTCACCCCTCCACTTT. Its protein is CATSTTYNSPLHF.

The CDR3 DNA is TGTGCCTGGAGTGGACAGGGCCTGAACACTGAAGCTTTCTTT. Translated: CAWSGQGLNTEAFF. This sequence joins TRBV30 and TRBJ1-1, with 7 positions matching TRBD1. The CDR3 consists of 14 residues. After removal of 1 base from V and 0 bases from J, the junction contained 2 bases not matched to a gene. Germline V lookup: CDR1 GTSNPN, CDR2 SVGIG (reference sequence). Supplemented by reference TRBV30 and TRBJ1-1, the full variable domain reads SQTIHQWPATLVQPVGSPLSLECTVEGTSNPNLYWYRQAAGRGLQLLFYSVGIGQISSEVPQNLSASRPQDRQFILSSKKLLLSDSGFYLCAWSGQGLNTEAFFGQGTRLTVV.

The chain carries TRBV9 and TRBJ1-1, with D maybe TRBD1 (6 bases). V lost 3 bases and J 5 bases, leaving 11 bases between the germline ends. The germline gives CDR1 SGDLS, CDR2 YYNGEE. There are 13 residues in the CDR3. Written as DNA, the CDR3 is TGTGCCAGCAGCGAGGGGGGTAGGACTGAAGCTTTCTTT. This gives the protein CASSEGGRTEAFF.

The chain combines TRBV19 with TRBJ2-6, with 8 bases matching TRBD1. Germline CDR1 is LNHDA and CDR2 is SQIVND (reference sequence). V shed 8 bases, J shed 0 bases, and the junction held 6 bases outside the gene matches. CDR3 length equals 16 residues. Here the CDR3 reads CASSGQGNSGANVLTF. The CDR3 DNA is TGTGCCAGTTCAGGACAGGGTAACTCTGGGGCCAACGTCCTGACTTTC.

The rearrangement joins TRBV30 to TRBJ2-3; 11 nucleotides match TRBD2. V gave up 0 bases and J gave up 4 bases; unmatched junction bases: 3. The V gene's germline CDR1 is GTSNPN and CDR2 SVGIG (reference sequence). The CDR3 spans 15 residues. Here the CDR3 reads CAWSVGSGRADTQYF. CDR3 nucleotide sequence: TGTGCCTGGAGTGTTGGTAGCGGGAGGGCAGATACGCAGTATTTT.

The V and J genes are TRBV30 and TRBJ1-3, with a weak D call TRBD1 (5 bases). V lost 2 bases and J 0 bases, leaving 14 bases between the germline ends. Germline V lookup: CDR1 GTSNPN, CDR2 SVGIG (reference sequence). The CDR3 is 16 residues long. The CDR3 nucleotides read TGTGCCTGGAGTCAACCGGACACCAACTCTGGAAACACCATATATTTT. Protein sequence: CAWSQPDTNSGNTIYF. The complete variable domain, with remaining parts taken from reference TRBV30 and TRBJ1-3, reads SQTIHQWPATLVQPVGSPLSLECTVEGTSNPNLYWYRQAAGRGLQLLFYSVGIGQISSEVPQNLSASRPQDRQFILSSKKLLLSDSGFYLCAWSQPDTNSGNTIYFGEGSWLTVV.

This clone was seen only once. The chain combines TRBV6-1 with TRBJ2-2; 10 bases fit TRBD2. V was pared by 2 bases and J by 0 bases, with 0 bases of the junction left unmatched. Germline CDR1 is MNHNS and CDR2 is SASEGT. The length of the CDR3 is 16 residues. Here the CDR3 DNA reads TGTGCCAGCAGTGAACTAGCGGGGGCGAACACCGGGGAGCTGTTTTTT. This translates into CASSELAGANTGELFF.

The chain is built from TRBV5-4 and TRBJ2-7; 7 bases are a match to TRBD2. CDR3 size: 14 residues. The V and J ends lost 4 bases and 2 bases, in that order; junction bases with no gene match: 6. Germline-derived CDR1 and CDR2 are SGHNT and YYREEE (reference sequence). The CDR3 sequence: CASSTSGAAYEQYF. CDR3 coding DNA: TGTGCCAGCAGCACGAGCGGGGCCGCCTACGAGCAGTACTTC.

The chain carries TRBV29-1 and TRBJ1-1; D is perhaps TRBD1 (6 bases). The CDR3 is 12 amino acids. Germline assignment: CDR1 SQVTM and CDR2 ANQGSEA. V lost 8 bases and J lost 10, with 20 bases in between. The CDR3 spells CSSEGQGFGAFF. CDR3 coding DNA: TGCAGCTCCGAAGGGCAGGGGTTCGGAGCTTTCTTT.